Sequencing of this T cell receptor (beta chain) was carried out in a study of T cells after yellow fever vaccination. The wider study: Fractions of limited cellularity were prepared by means of SMART-Seq v4 Ultra Low Input.

UMIs were added to TCR cDNA along with a universal primer site when it was made by 5'RACE template switching. MiXCR was run by TCRdb on the 5' RACE reads, yielding one entry per CDR3 protein. The sample yields approximately 330,000 distinct CDR3 sequences, 9.5% to 15% seen once. Germline V gene lookup returns CDR1 KGHSH and CDR2 LQKENI. The CDR3 is 14 residues long. On this clonotype itself: The antigen is undetermined. A junction end diverges from the germline sequence, so it may reflect a read error.

Findings and limits, study-wide: The study re-detected most primary-vaccination clones after the booster (96% CD4, roughly 85% CD8). Just a small share of clonotypes turned up in the CD4 compartment as well as the CD8 compartment.

The chain is built from TRBV18 and TRBJ1-1; D may be TRBD1 (5 bases). This clonotype was obtained from a man aged 18 to 29 who received the YFV17D yellow fever vaccine. The sample here was CD4+ T cells sorted from PBMCs, taken 15 days after the yellow fever booster vaccination. This chain's CDR3 is CDSSPPGGGAEAFF. Here the CDR3 DNA reads TGTGACAGCTCACCACCGGGTGGGGGTGCTGAAGCTTTCTTT.